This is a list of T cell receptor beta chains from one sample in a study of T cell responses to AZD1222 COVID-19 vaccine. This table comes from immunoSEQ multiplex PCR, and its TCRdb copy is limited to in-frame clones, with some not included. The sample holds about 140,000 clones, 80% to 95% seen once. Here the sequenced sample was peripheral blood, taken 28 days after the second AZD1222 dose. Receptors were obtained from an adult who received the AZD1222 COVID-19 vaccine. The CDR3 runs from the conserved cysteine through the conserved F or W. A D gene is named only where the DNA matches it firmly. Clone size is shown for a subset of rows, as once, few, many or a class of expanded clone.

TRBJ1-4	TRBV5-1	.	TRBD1	TGCGCCAGCAGCGCTGACAGGGCGACTAATGAAAAACTGTTTTTT	CASSADRATNEKLFF
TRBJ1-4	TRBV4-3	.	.	TGCGCCAGCAGCCAAGATGGGCAGGGAGGGAATGAAAAACTGTTTTTT	CASSQDGQGGNEKLFF
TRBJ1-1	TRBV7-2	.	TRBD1	TGTGCCAGCAGCTTAACTCTGGGGACAGCAATGAACACTGAAGCTTTCTTT	CASSLTLGTAMNTEAFF
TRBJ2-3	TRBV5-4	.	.	TGTGCCAGCAGCTTGGACAACACCCCTAGCACAGATACGCAGTATTTT	CASSLDNTPSTDTQYF
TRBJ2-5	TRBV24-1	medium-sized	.	TGTGCCACCAGTGATACGACAGGCACTCGGGAGACCCAGTACTTC	CATSDTTGTRETQYF
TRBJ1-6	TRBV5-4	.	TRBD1	TGTGCCAGCAGCCCGGGACAGGGTCTAGGATCACCCCTCCACTTT	CASSPGQGLGSPLHF
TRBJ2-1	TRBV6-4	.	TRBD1	TGTGCCAGTCCCCCAGCCAGGGGGCATTGGAATGAGCAGTTCTTC	CASPPARGHWNEQFF
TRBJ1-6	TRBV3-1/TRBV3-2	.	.	TGTGCCAGCAGCCGGGCTAGCTCCTATAATTCACCCCTCCACTTT	CASSRASSYNSPLHF
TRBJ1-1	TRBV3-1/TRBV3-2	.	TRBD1	TGTGCCAGCAGCCCCGGACCGGGACAGGGTATCTCGGGTGAAGCTTTCTTT	CASSPGPGQGISGEAFF
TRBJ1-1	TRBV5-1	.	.	TGCGCCAGCAGCTTCCGGGACACCGCGGGGACTGAAGCTTTCTTT	CASSFRDTAGTEAFF
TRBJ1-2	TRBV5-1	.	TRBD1	TGCGCCAGCAGCCCAGGTACAGGGGGACTTGGCTACACCTTC	CASSPGTGGLGYTF
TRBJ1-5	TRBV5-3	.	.	TGTGCCAGAAGCTTGGGGTTGGAAAGTGCTTATCAGCCCCAGCATTTT	CARSLGLESAYQPQHF
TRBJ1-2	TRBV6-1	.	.	TGTGCCAGCAGTGAAGGAGGGTTTTGGAGTGGCTACACCTTC	CASSEGGFWSGYTF
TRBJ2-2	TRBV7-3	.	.	TGTGCCAGCAGCTATCAGGGGGGTACCGGGGAGCTGTTTTTT	CASSYQGGTGELFF
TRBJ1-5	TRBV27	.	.	TGTGCCAGCAGTGAGACAGGTAGCAATCAGCCCCAGCATTTT	CASSETGSNQPQHF
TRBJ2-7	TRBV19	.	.	TGTGCCAGTAGTAAGGACAGCACCTACGAGCAGTACTTC	CASSKDSTYEQYF
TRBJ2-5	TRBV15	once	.	TGTGCCACCAGCAGAGCATACCTGGGGACCCAGTACTTC	CATSRAYLGTQYF
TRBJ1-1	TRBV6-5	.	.	TGTGCCAGCAGGGTGGTGAACACTGAAGCTTTCTTT	CASRVVNTEAFF
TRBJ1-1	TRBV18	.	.	TGTGCCAGCTCACCACCAGCCATGAACACTGAAGCTTTCTTT	CASSPPAMNTEAFF
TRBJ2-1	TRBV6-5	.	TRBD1	TGTGCCAGCTACGGACGGAAGGGGGCCCATGAGCAGTTCTTC	CASYGRKGAHEQFF
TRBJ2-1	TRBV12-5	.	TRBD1	TGTGCTAGTGGACTGGGACAGGGCTCCTACAATGAGCAGTTCTTC	CASGLGQGSYNEQFF
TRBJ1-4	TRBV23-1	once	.	TGCGCCAGCAGTCGCACACGCCGGGCGGGGGCTACTAATGAAAAACTGTTTTTT	CASSRTRRAGATNEKLFF